This T cell receptor beta chain stems from a study of cytomegalovirus exposure and HLA in healthy donors. Study-wide context: In a previous analysis, 117 million unique TCR beta sequences were found from 150 million to 200 million T cells. Study-wide findings and caveats: TCR beta chains associated with HLA were, in a later analysis, more clonally expanded than equally common others. Excluded: some indistinguishable V segments such as TRBV6-2 and TRBV6-3.

The study ran its PCR with 60 Vbeta and 13 Jbeta primers. Measured with immunoSEQ multiplex PCR; TCRdb has only the in-frame clones, and not every one. Of 150,000 to 200,000 clones listed, around 77% are singletons. Trimming took 10 bases from V and 5 from J, leaving 18 bases between them. The CDR3 runs 13 residues. Germline-derived CDR1 and CDR2 are MNHNS and SASEGT. With respect to this clone: Its antigen is not identified.

The V and J genes are TRBV6-1 and TRBJ2-7; tentative D call: TRBD2 (5 bases). This sequence originates from a woman in her 30s in good health and CMV-seronegative. What was sequenced was PBMCs. CDR3 sequence reads: CATLFGGGHEQYF. In DNA form, the CDR3 reads TGTGCCACCTTGTTCGGTGGAGGTCACGAGCAGTACTTC.